Below, one T cell receptor (beta chain) is given with its context. There is no known antigen for this receptor. Per-base quality was not reported, and no clone a single base away is much larger than it. The library relied on PCR. TCRdb lists the instrument as Illumina HiSeq 2500. To normalize quantification of the TCRbeta repertoire, the TCR libraries were built with molecular barcoding that relied on unique molecular identifiers. The raw public reads went through TCRdb reprocessing: fastp at Q25, MiXCR clone calling, in-frame beta chains kept. Identical CDR3 proteins give one entry, which carries the most common genes and DNA. For this sample the table gives about 360,000 distinct CDR3 sequences, of which 13% were detected only once. Together, the top ten hold about 4% of the sample. This entry belongs to a study of T-cell reconstitution after alpha-beta-depleted transplantation in children listed by TCRdb under 2016. In terms of the full investigation: Using TCR repertoire profiling, the study followed T-cell immune reconstitution in a quantitative way in children after TCRalphabeta/CD19-depleted allogeneic hematopoietic cell transplantation.

Reading the germline V gene gives CDR1 MDHEN and CDR2 SYDVKM. The CDR3 runs 12 residues from the cysteine to the phenylalanine. Only the CDR3 DNA is retained, 36 bases long and in frame from the first base. V gives up 6 bases and J gives up 5 bases, and the segment between their germline ends measures 8 bases. The chain links TRBV28 with TRBJ1-5, with the D segment identity uncertain. This TCR derives from a human donor who donated a stem cell graft to a child with Fanconi anemia. The sequences come from PBMCs, collected from the stem cell graft. The sequenced DNA: TGTGCCAGCAGCGCTTTAGATCAGCCCCAGCATTTT. It is translated as CASSALDQPQHF.